This is a list of T cell receptor beta chains from one sample in a study of blood T cells in healthy people across ages. Via MiXCR, TCRdb re-called the 5' RACE reads, giving one row per CDR3 protein. The sample lists 250,000 to 300,000 distinct CDR3 sequences, roughly 26% occurring once. Material for sequencing was blood. These TCRs come from a woman in her 70s in good health. Both conserved end residues are part of each CDR3.

j_call v_call cdr3_aa
TRBJ1-4 TRBV19 CASRSWDRDEKLFF
TRBJ1-1 TRBV5-1 CASSLKDGLTEAFF
TRBJ2-4 TRBV7-9 CASRADGAENIQYF
TRBJ2-5 TRBV5-6 CASSLDGKTSAETQYF
- TRBV6-2/TRBV6-3 CASSYSLTSIYEQYF
- TRBV12-3/TRBV12-4 CASSRTEQFF
- TRBV6-5 CASRTASSYEQYF
TRBJ2-1 TRBV7-2 CASSYRGGQSINEQFF
TRBJ1-1 TRBV7-3 CASSSTGGNTEAFF
TRBJ2-7 TRBV2 CASSERAGQDYEQYF
TRBJ2-5 TRBV18 CASSPPRGQGETQYF
TRBJ2-5 TRBV20-1 CSARVLKGGQETQYF
TRBJ1-2 TRBV6-1 CASKGNPGQGYGYTF
TRBJ2-1 TRBV11-3 CASSSTGQSYNEQFF
- TRBV6-5 CASIGRGHEQYF
- TRBV6-5 CASSLAGGRLYEQYF
TRBJ2-5 TRBV7-3 CASSRNGGSETQYF
TRBJ2-3 TRBV7-3 CASSLTGGGGGEDTQYF
TRBJ2-7 TRBV7-2 CASSLSSRGGRIEQYF
TRBJ1-2 TRBV6-1 CASSEAGNRGYTF
TRBJ2-3 TRBV11-2 CASSIGGGPDTQYF
TRBJ2-1 TRBV20-1 CSARGPTGYNEQFF
TRBJ1-2 TRBV29-1 CSVDYWGAGQYGYTF
TRBJ1-3 TRBV7-9 CASSSPWGGFSGNTIYF
- TRBV28 CASSPYIGTGPDNEQFF
TRBJ2-7 TRBV11-2 CASSSGLAGGGEQYF
TRBJ2-1 TRBV5-4 CASREREGAYNEQFF
TRBJ2-5 TRBV5-1 CASSAYGPQETQYF
TRBJ2-1 TRBV5-1 CASSDTGPQTMYF
TRBJ2-5 TRBV4-1 CASSLGQIGETQYF
TRBJ2-2 TRBV3-1 CASSQDPRLAVTGELFF